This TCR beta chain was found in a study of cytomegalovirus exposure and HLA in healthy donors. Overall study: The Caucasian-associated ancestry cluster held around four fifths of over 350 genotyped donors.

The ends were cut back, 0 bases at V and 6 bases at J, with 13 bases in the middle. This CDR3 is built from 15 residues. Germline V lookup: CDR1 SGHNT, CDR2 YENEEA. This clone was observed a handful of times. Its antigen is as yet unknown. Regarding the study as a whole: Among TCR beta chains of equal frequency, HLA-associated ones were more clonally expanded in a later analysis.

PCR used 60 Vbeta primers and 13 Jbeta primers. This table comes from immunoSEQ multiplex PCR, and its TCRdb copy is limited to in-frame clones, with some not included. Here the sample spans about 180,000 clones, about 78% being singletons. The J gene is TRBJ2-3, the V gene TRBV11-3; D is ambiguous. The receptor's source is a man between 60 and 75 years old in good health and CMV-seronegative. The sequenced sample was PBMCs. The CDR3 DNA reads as TGTGCCAGCAGCTTAGAGGCGAGGCAATCGGATACGCAGTATTTT. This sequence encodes CASSLEARQSDTQYF.